Shown below are 22 T cell receptor beta chains from a single sample sequenced in a study of memory CD4+ T cells and cytomegalovirus serostatus. The assay was immunoSEQ multiplex PCR, and TCRdb's table has in-frame clones only and misses some. Of tens of thousands of clones in the sample, 70% to 80% are singletons; the top ten hold approximately 0.73%. The sort gate was single viable CD3+CD4+CD8-CD45RO+ cells for memory CD4+ T cells. Sample: memory CD4+ T cells from blood. The receptor set was obtained from an adult in good health and CMV-seronegative.

The genes are TRBV2 and TRBJ2-6, with D unclear. The CDR3 is 14 amino acids. The ends were cut back, 2 bases at V and 0 bases at J, with 2 bases in the middle. The V gene's germline CDR1 is SNHLY and CDR2 FYNNEI. CDR3 loop: CASSERSGANVLTF. CDR3 in DNA: TGTGCCAGCAGTGAACGCTCTGGGGCCAACGTCCTGACTTTC.

As for this clone: Different DNA sequences within this sample yield the same CDR3. V is TRBV5-6 and J is TRBJ1-2; no firm D call. In germline, CDR1 is SGHDT, CDR2 YYEEEE. Trimming took 2 bases from V and 0 from J, leaving 5 bases between them. This CDR3 has 13 residues. CDR3 bases: TGTGCCAGCAGCTTCGGGGCTAACTATGGCTACACCTTC. Residues: CASSFGANYGYTF.

This clone was seen just once. The chain uses TRBV5-1 and TRBJ2-2, with TRBD1 identical over 10 bases. With 3 bases clipped from V and 8 bases from J, the junction kept 13 bases outside the gene matches. Germline loops: CDR1 SGHRS, CDR2 YFSETQ. The CDR3 sequence is 17 residues long. The CDR3 DNA reads TGCGCCAGCAGCTGGGGGGACAGGGGACGAAATTCTGGGGAGCTGTTTTTT. It yields the protein CASSWGDRGRNSGELFF.

The rearrangement joins TRBV11-2 to TRBJ1-4, with D perhaps matching TRBD1 (5 bases). This CDR3 contains 14 residues. The V gene lost 3 bases and the J gene lost 5 bases, with 10 bases spanning the gap. Per the germline V gene, CDR1 is SGHAT and CDR2 is FQNNGV. The CDR3 DNA reads TGTGCCAGCAGCTTGGGGACGGTGAATGAAAAACTGTTTTTT. This sequence encodes CASSLGTVNEKLFF. The full variable domain, completed using reference TRBV11-2 and TRBJ1-4, is EAGVAQSPRYKIIEKRQSVAFWCNPISGHATLYWYQQILGQGPKLLIQFQNNGVVDDSQLPKDRFSAERLKGVDSTLKIQPAKLEDSAVYLCASSLGTVNEKLFFGSGTQLSVL.

The J gene is TRBJ2-3, the V gene TRBV7-2; D uncertain. This CDR3 has 14 residues. Germline loops: CDR1 SGHTA, CDR2 FQGNSA. V dropped 1 base and J dropped 2 bases, with 7 bases sitting between them. The CDR3, as DNA: TGTGCCAGCAGCTTAGACCTTAACACAGATACGCAGTATTTT. Translating it yields CASSLDLNTDTQYF.

The CDR3 sequence is CASTPGSGPPQYF. CDR3 sequence (DNA): TGTGCCAGCACCCCAGGGAGTGGGCCTCCGCAGTATTTT. The V gene is TRBV5-4, the J gene TRBJ2-3; D is perhaps TRBD1 or TRBD2 (5 bases each). Trimming removed 6 bases from V and 10 bases from J, with 18 bases in between. Germline CDR1 SGHNT, CDR2 YYREEE (reference sequence). The CDR3 is 13 residues long.

This clone appeared once. The chain joins TRBV28 to TRBJ1-2; D may be TRBD1 (5 bases). V was cut by 2 bases and J by 4 bases, with 20 bases left in between. The V gene's germline CDR1 is MDHEN and CDR2 SYDVKM. The CDR3 extends over 17 amino acids. The chain's CDR3 is CASSLEFREGRTYGYTF. CDR3 DNA: TGTGCCAGCAGTTTAGAGTTTCGGGAGGGGAGAACCTATGGCTACACCTTC.

The rearrangement uses TRBV7-9 and TRBJ2-2; perhaps TRBD2 as D (5 bases). Germline V gives CDR1 SEHNR, CDR2 FQNEAQ (reference sequence). V was trimmed by 1 base and J by 5 bases, leaving 14 bases between them. CDR3 size: 16 residues. The CDR3 loop reads CASSLDPRGGTGELFF. In DNA form, the CDR3 reads TGTGCCAGCAGCTTAGACCCCCGGGGTGGGACCGGGGAGCTGTTTTTT.

The chain has TRBV30 and TRBJ1-2; D is possibly TRBD1 (5 bases). V gave up 3 bases and J gave up 4 bases, with 9 bases separating them. CDR3 length: 12 amino acids. From germline, CDR1 is GTSNPN and CDR2 SVGIG (reference sequence). The CDR3 sequence is CAWRGGAYGYTF. DNA of the CDR3: TGTGCCTGGAGGGGAGGGGCCTATGGCTACACCTTC.

This clone was seen a few times. The rearrangement joins TRBV7-9 to TRBJ1-2; 7 bases line up with TRBD1. In germline, CDR1 is SEHNR, CDR2 FQNEAQ (reference sequence). After removal of 5 bases from V and 6 bases from J, the junction contained 6 bases not matched to a gene. The CDR3 is made up of 13 amino acids. CDR3 residues: CASSRGTANGYTF. The CDR3 DNA reads TGTGCCAGCAGCCGTGGGACAGCCAATGGCTACACCTTC.

The sample holds a few counts of this clone. CDR3 nucleotides: TGTGCCAGCAGCTTGGGACCGAGGAACACTGAAGCTTTCTTT. Its protein product is CASSLGPRNTEAFF. This sequence joins TRBV7-2 and TRBJ1-1, with TRBD1 as a possible D gene (5 bases). V was shortened by 3 bases and J by 1 base, with 9 bases between the two germline ends. The CDR3 covers 14 residues. Germline CDR1 SGHTA, CDR2 FQGNSA.

There are a few counts of this clone. The CDR3 bases are TGTGCCTGGAAGGACACCAAAGCAACTAATGAAAAACTGTTTTTT. Translating gives CAWKDTKATNEKLFF. The chain combines TRBV30 with TRBJ1-4; maybe TRBD1 (5 bases). From germline, CDR1 is GTSNPN and CDR2 SVGIG (reference sequence). The CDR3 is made up of 15 amino acids. Trimming stripped 4 bases from V and 0 bases from J, with 12 bases between.

The V and J genes are TRBV21-1 and TRBJ2-4; the table calls TRBD2, which could not be checked here. TRBV21-1 is labeled a pseudogene. The CDR3 covers 16 residues. The CDR3 sequence is CASPVREWVQQNIQYF. For the CDR3, the DNA is TGTGCCAGCCCCGTCCGGGAGTGGGTACAACAAAACATTCAGTACTTC.

V gene TRBV4-3 combines with J gene TRBJ1-4, with 7 bases that match TRBD1. CDR1 is LGHNA and CDR2 is YSLEER in the germline V gene. The junction had 9 bases not matched to a gene; V was cut back by 3 bases and J by 8 bases. The CDR3 contains 15 residues. The CDR3 spells CASSQKTGRDEKLFF. The CDR3 DNA sequence: TGCGCCAGCAGCCAGAAGACAGGGAGGGACGAAAAACTGTTTTTT.

In its sample, this clone was seen a few times. The chain recombines TRBV18 with TRBJ2-3; 9 positions agree with TRBD1. V was clipped by 6 bases and J by 4 bases; unmatched bases: 8. The CDR3 runs 15 residues. CDR1 KGHSH and CDR2 LQKENI come from the germline V gene. The CDR3 sequence: CASSPARTGADTQYF. The CDR3, as DNA: TGTGCCAGCTCCCCCGCCAGGACAGGGGCAGATACGCAGTATTTT.

The chain recombines TRBV6-6 with TRBJ2-7, with 8 nucleotides matching TRBD1. V gave up 4 bases and J gave up 2 bases; unmatched junction bases: 4. Germline lookup yields CDR1 MNHNY and CDR2 SVGAGI (reference sequence). The CDR3 is made up of 14 amino acids. In nucleotides, the CDR3 is TGTGCCAGCAGTTCGGGGGACAGGACCTACGAGCAGTACTTC. This translates into CASSSGDRTYEQYF.

This clone was seen more than once but under ten times. V usage is TRBV7-9 and J usage is TRBJ1-2; D gene unclear. CDR1 SEHNR and CDR2 FQNEAQ come from the germline V gene (reference sequence). The CDR3 is made up of 14 amino acids. Trimming took 5 bases from V and 3 from J, leaving 13 bases between them. The CDR3 coding sequence is TGTGCCAGCAGCCCCTCTAGGCAAGACTATGGCTACACCTTC. Protein: CASSPSRQDYGYTF.

The chain carries TRBV18 and TRBJ2-3, with TRBD2 matching over 9 bases. Germline assignment: CDR1 KGHSH and CDR2 LQKENI. This CDR3 region has 16 residues. Trimming at V came to 2 bases and at J to 2 bases, leaving 5 bases not matched to a gene. CDR3 amino acids: CASSPSAGGYTDTQYF. The CDR3 nucleotides are TGTGCCAGCTCACCATCAGCGGGGGGTTACACAGATACGCAGTATTTT. The full variable domain, its missing parts supplied by reference TRBV18 and TRBJ2-3, is NAGVMQNPRHLVRRRGQEARLRCSPMKGHSHVYWYRQLPEEGLKFMVYLQKENIIDESGMPKERFSAEFPKEGPSILRIQQVVRGDSAAYFCASSPSAGGYTDTQYFGPGTRLTVL.

The genes are TRBV28 and TRBJ1-6; 7 nucleotides agree with TRBD1. This CDR3 is 17 amino acids long. J was trimmed by 1 base and V by 4 bases; bases with no gene match: 7. The germline CDR1 and CDR2 sequences are MDHEN and SYDVKM. DNA of the CDR3: TGTGCCAGCAGTTCCGCGACAGGGACATCCTATAATTCACCCCTCCACTTT. Its protein is CASSSATGTSYNSPLHF.

This chain links TRBV9 with TRBJ2-3, with D uncertain. V was trimmed by 4 bases and J by 2 bases, leaving 20 bases between them. The CDR3 covers 17 residues. Looked up from germline, CDR1 is SGDLS and CDR2 is YYNGEE. CDR3 in amino acids: CASSSPGGRSFTDTQYF. CDR3 DNA sequence: TGTGCCAGCAGCTCACCTGGCGGCCGGAGTTTCACAGATACGCAGTATTTT.

The J gene is TRBJ1-5, the V gene TRBV6-1, with D possibly being TRBD1 (5 bases). This CDR3 comprises 13 residues. The V end was cut by 4 bases, the J end by 7 bases, with 11 bases between. The germline V gene has CDR1 MNHNS and CDR2 SASEGT. The chain's CDR3 is CASSVGVEQPQHF. The CDR3, as DNA: TGTGCCAGCAGTGTAGGGGTCGAGCAGCCCCAGCATTTT.

The V and J genes are TRBV6-5 and TRBJ1-1; TRBD1 is a possible D gene (6 bases). The CDR3 is 14 residues long. Germline loops: CDR1 MNHEY, CDR2 SVGAGI. V lost 6 bases to trimming and J lost 2 bases, with 13 bases between them. The CDR3 protein is CASRQGSSNTEAFF. In DNA form, the CDR3 reads TGTGCCAGCAGACAGGGATCGAGTAACACTGAAGCTTTCTTT.